This T cell receptor beta chain was found in a study of T-cell reconstitution after alpha-beta-depleted transplantation in children. In the case of this clonotype: Antigen: not known.

Whole-study results and caveats: There were some patients whose high TCRbeta diversity at day 60 came from surviving recipient T cells and thymic progenitors. Expanded graft clones numbering several hundred reportedly gave rise to alpha-beta T cells about two months after transplant. The authors attributed T-cell counts and diversity one year after transplant mostly to newly produced T cells.

Preparing the TCRbeta library involved the use of unique molecular identifiers. TCRdb re-derived calls from the PCR reads in MiXCR, one entry per CDR3 protein. The table includes 610,000 or so distinct CDR3 sequences, 25% to 30% detected once. The clonotype comes from a boy under three years old with Wiskott-Aldrich syndrome, due to receive a stem cell transplant. Specimen: PBMCs, collected before TCRalphabeta/CD19-depleted stem cell transplant.

Here the CDR3 reads CASSSWFGIGELFF. The CDR3 DNA is TGTGCCAGCAGTTCCTGGTTCGGGATCGGGGAGCTGTTTTTT. The chain joins TRBV12-3 or TRBV12-4 to TRBJ2-2; D is perhaps TRBD2 (5 bases). The CDR3 runs to 14 residues. The V gene lost 4 bases and the J gene lost 7 bases, with 13 bases spanning the gap.